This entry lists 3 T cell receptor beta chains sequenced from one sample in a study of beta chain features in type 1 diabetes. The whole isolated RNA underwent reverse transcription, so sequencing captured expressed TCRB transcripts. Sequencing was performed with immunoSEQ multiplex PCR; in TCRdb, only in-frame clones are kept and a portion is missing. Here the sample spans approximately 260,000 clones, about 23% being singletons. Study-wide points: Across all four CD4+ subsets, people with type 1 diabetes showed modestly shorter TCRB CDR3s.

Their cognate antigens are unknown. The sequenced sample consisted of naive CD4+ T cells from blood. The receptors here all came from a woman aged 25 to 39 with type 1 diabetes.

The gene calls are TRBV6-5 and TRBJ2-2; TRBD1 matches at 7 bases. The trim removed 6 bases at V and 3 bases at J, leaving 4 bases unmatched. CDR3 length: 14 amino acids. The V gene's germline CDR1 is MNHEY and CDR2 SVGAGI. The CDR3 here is CASSLQGHTGELFF. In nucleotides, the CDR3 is TGTGCCAGCAGCCTACAGGGGCACACCGGGGAGCTGTTTTTT.

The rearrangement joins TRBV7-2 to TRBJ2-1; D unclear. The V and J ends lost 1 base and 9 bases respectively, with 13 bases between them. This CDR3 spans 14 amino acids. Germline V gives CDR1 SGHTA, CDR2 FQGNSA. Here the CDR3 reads CASSLGPGGGEQFF. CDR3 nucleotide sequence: TGTGCCAGCAGCTTAGGACCTGGCGGTGGTGAGCAGTTCTTC.

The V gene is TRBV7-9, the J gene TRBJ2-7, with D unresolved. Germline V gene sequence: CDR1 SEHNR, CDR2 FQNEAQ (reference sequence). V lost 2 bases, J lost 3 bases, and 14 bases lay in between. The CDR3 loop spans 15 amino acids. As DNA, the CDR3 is TGTGCCAGCAGCTTACCCGGGTTTGGCCGCTACGAGCAGTACTTC. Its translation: CASSLPGFGRYEQYF.